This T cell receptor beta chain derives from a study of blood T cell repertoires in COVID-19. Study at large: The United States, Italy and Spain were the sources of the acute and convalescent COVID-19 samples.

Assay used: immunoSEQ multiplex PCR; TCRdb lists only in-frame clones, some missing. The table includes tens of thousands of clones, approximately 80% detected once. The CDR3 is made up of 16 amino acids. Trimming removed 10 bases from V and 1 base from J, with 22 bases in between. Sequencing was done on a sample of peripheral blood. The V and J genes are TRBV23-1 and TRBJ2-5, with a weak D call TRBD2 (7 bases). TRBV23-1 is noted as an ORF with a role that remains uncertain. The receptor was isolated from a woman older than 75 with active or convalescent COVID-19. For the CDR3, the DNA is TGCGCCACCCCAGGGGAGACGCGGGGGATCCAAGAGACCCAGTACTTC. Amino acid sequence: CATPGETRGIQETQYF.